The rows below give T cell receptor beta chains drawn from one sample of a study of shared clonotypes between healthy human individuals. The method was immunoSEQ multiplex PCR; TCRdb's version includes in-frame clones alone and lacks a portion of them. The data contain about 480,000 clones, about 80% of them singletons. Specimen: PBMCs. These TCRs come from a woman between 35 and 50 years old in good health. Some clones in this sample may be carry-over from other donors' samples. Each CDR3 is given with its conserved first and last residue. Each record gives: J gene, V gene, CDR3 protein.

TRBJ2-1	TRBV9	CASSFGGNYNEQFF
TRBJ2-5	TRBV6-1	CAGGEGIGGGETQYF
TRBJ1-5	TRBV19	CASSPPGGMGNQPQHF
TRBJ2-1	TRBV7-2	CASSSRQGAEQFF
TRBJ2-3	TRBV4-2	CASRASTDSTDTQYF
TRBJ1-3	TRBV7-9	CASSTTVSGNTIYF
TRBJ2-7	TRBV2	CASGPRPGGTYEQYF
TRBJ1-2	TRBV18	CASSGDSANYGYTF
TRBJ2-7	TRBV7-6	CASSPGRAYEQYF
TRBJ1-1	TRBV28	CASSLAGNTEAFF
TRBJ2-7	TRBV10-3	CAISEQGFEQYF
TRBJ1-2	TRBV5-6	CASSLGRGGPNYGYTF
TRBJ2-7	TRBV19	CASRTTGGSYEQYF
TRBJ2-7	TRBV6-1	CASSEAHSPSGSYEQYF
TRBJ2-5	TRBV27	CASSSVGGALETQYF
TRBJ1-4	TRBV5-1	CASRGATNEKLFF
TRBJ2-3	TRBV5-1	CASSLGSSSTDTQYF
TRBJ1-1	TRBV9	CASSPGGGQGAFF
TRBJ2-1	TRBV7-2	CASSLSPRYEQFF
TRBJ1-2	TRBV4-3	CASSHNRDYGYTF
TRBJ2-3	TRBV5-1	CASSPELLAANTDTQYF
TRBJ1-2	TRBV27	CASSPRQANYGYTF
TRBJ2-2	TRBV4-3	CASSQDYEGDTGELFF
TRBJ1-2	TRBV5-5	CASSPRQGEGYTF
TRBJ2-5	TRBV29-1	CSVNVGGQRQETQYF
TRBJ1-3	TRBV7-2	CASSLIWGSGNTIYF
TRBJ1-5	TRBV11-2	CASSLGTGPINQPQHF
TRBJ2-3	TRBV28	CASSPQVPGLAGGQDTQYF
TRBJ1-6	TRBV4-1	CASSQDGFNSPLHF
TRBJ2-2	TRBV19	CASSGTGGIGELFF
TRBJ2-1	TRBV28	CASSSFLLAGRYNEQFF
TRBJ2-2	TRBV5-6	CASSLITGELFF
TRBJ2-1	TRBV7-3	CASSLTAGLDYNEQFF
TRBJ1-2	TRBV2	CASSEQGQGVYGYTF
TRBJ2-6	TRBV4-3	CASSQDWGRSGANVLTF
TRBJ2-5	TRBV7-2	CASSPNKGGKETQYF
TRBJ1-2	TRBV29-1	CSVGDGGYTF
TRBJ2-2	TRBV5-6	CASSSTGGTFSRNTGELFF
TRBJ2-1	TRBV5-6	CASSRQGLSYNEQFF
TRBJ2-7	TRBV6-5	CASRSGLAGYEQYF
TRBJ1-2	TRBV6-5	CASSSGRVNYGYTF
TRBJ2-1	TRBV18	CASSDAGPYNEQFF
TRBJ1-3	TRBV30	CAWSVTPRTIYF
TRBJ2-3	TRBV4-1	CASSQSTSGVTDTQYF
TRBJ2-1	TRBV5-1	CASSLAAVTTYNEQFF
TRBJ2-2	TRBV7-3	CASSAPGTGELFF
TRBJ1-4	TRBV18	CASSQGRNEKLFF
TRBJ2-1	TRBV29-1	CSVVESYNEQFF
TRBJ2-5	TRBV11-2	CASSLGPGFIETQYF
TRBJ2-7	TRBV27	CASSSLAGGLPYEQYF
TRBJ2-3	TRBV7-9	CASSKTPADTQYF
TRBJ1-1	TRBV30	CAWSGPGVEAFF
TRBJ2-6	TRBV6-4	CASSDSGSSGANVLTF
TRBJ2-3	TRBV28	CASSLRRLADTQYF
TRBJ2-7	TRBV4-1	CASSQKPGLAGASYEQYF
TRBJ1-2	TRBV14	CASSRQGAGGYTF